This T cell receptor beta chain was captured in a study of blood T cell repertoires in COVID-19. This clone showed up just once. This CDR3 contains 13 residues. Germline V gene sequence: CDR1 SNHLY, CDR2 FYNNEI. The ends were cut back, 6 bases at V and 4 bases at J, with 12 bases in the middle. Libraries were prepared by immunoSEQ multiplex PCR; TCRdb keeps only in-frame clonotypes and omits some of them. This table has a few hundred thousand clones, more than 80% appearing once. The TCR sequence derives from a man younger than 35 who had recovered from COVID-19. This chain uses TRBV2 with TRBJ1-1; D call uncertain. Sequenced: peripheral blood. The CDR3 sequence is CASREREATEAFF. The DNA for the CDR3 is TGTGCCAGCAGGGAAAGGGAGGCCACTGAAGCTTTCTTT.